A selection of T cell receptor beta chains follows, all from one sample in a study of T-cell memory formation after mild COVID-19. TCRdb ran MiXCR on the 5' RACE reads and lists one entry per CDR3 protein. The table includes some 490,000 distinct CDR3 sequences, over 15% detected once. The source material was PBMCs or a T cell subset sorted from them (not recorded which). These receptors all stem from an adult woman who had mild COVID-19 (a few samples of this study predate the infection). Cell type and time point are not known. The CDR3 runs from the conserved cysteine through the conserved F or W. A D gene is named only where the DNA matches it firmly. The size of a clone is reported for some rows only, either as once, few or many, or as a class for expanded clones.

TGTGCCAGCAGAGCAGGGGGCGGACAGCCCCAGCATTTT | CASRAGGGQPQHF | TRBV6-5 | TRBD1 | NA | TRBJ1-5
TGTGCCAGCAGATCGACTAGCGAGGTCACAGATACGCAGTATTTT | CASRSTSEVTDTQYF | TRBV6-5 | TRBD2 | NA | TRBJ2-3
TGCAGTGCTAGAGATCCCAGGGCGGGGAATCAGCCCCAGCATTTT | CSARDPRAGNQPQHF | TRBV20-1 | NA | NA | TRBJ1-5
TGTGCCACCAGTGACCCCGGACTAGCGTTGGCCGGGGAGCTGTTTTTT | CATSDPGLALAGELFF | TRBV24-1 | TRBD2 | few | TRBJ2-2
TGTGCCAGCAGCCGGGAGGAGACCAACCTCCGGGCGACCCAGTACTTC | CASSREETNLRATQYF | TRBV7-8 | TRBD2 | few | TRBJ2-5
TGTGCCAGCAGCTTAAAGGGAGGGACACAAGAGACCCAGTACTTC | CASSLKGGTQETQYF | TRBV11-3 | NA | NA | TRBJ2-5
TGTGCCAGCAGTCAAGCGGGCCAAGAGACCCAGTACTTC | CASSQAGQETQYF | TRBV3-1 | NA | many | TRBJ2-5
TGTGCCAGCAGCGCACCATCCCTGCGGGACACAACTAATGAAAAACTGTTTTTT | CASSAPSLRDTTNEKLFF | TRBV12-3/TRBV12-4 | NA | many | TRBJ1-4
TGTGCCAGCAGCCCGGACAGCCACTATGGCTACACCTTC | CASSPDSHYGYTF | TRBV12-3/TRBV12-4 | NA | few | TRBJ1-2
TGCGCCAGCAGCCGGACCAGTAGGGACACCGGGGAGCTGTTTTTT | CASSRTSRDTGELFF | TRBV4-1 | NA | few | TRBJ2-2
TGTGCCAGCAGTTTAACAGGGTTGGGGTACGAGCAGTACTTC | CASSLTGLGYEQYF | TRBV27 | NA | NA | TRBJ2-7
TGTGCCAGCAGCCAATCCACTAGGACTAGCGGAACCAAAAACATTCAGTACTTC | CASSQSTRTSGTKNIQYF | TRBV3-1 | TRBD2 | few | TRBJ2-4
TGTGCCAGCAGCCGCTCCCAGGACGGTGTCTACGAGCAGTACTTC | CASSRSQDGVYEQYF | TRBV5-4 | NA | NA | TRBJ2-7
TGTGCCAGCAGTGAAGCGGGTAACTATGGCTACACCTTC | CASSEAGNYGYTF | TRBV6-1 | NA | many | TRBJ1-2
TGTGCCAGCAGCTTACTAAGACAGGAGAACACTGAAGCTTTCTTT | CASSLLRQENTEAFF | TRBV7-9 | NA | NA | TRBJ1-1
TGTGCCAGCAGTGCCTACCGGCGGGACCGGGGGCCCTACGAGCAGTACTTC | CASSAYRRDRGPYEQYF | TRBV27 | NA | few | TRBJ2-7
TGTGCCAGCAGCCCTGTTGGACAGGGGATTTCCTACGAGCAGTACTTC | CASSPVGQGISYEQYF | TRBV7-9 | TRBD1 | NA | TRBJ2-7
TGTGCCAGCAGCTTAAGCGCCGGAAGGGATACGCAGTATTTT | CASSLSAGRDTQYF | TRBV7-9 | NA | few | TRBJ2-3
TGTGCCAGCAGTTCCCGGGACACAACCTACGAGCAGTACTTC | CASSSRDTTYEQYF | TRBV6-2/TRBV6-3 | NA | NA | TRBJ2-7
TGTGCCAGCAGCAACCCGACAGAAATCTACGAGCAGTACTTC | CASSNPTEIYEQYF | TRBV7-8 | NA | few | TRBJ2-7
TGTGCCAGCAGTTTGACGGGAGAGACAGGATGGAAAGCTTTCTTT | CASSLTGETGWKAFF | TRBV12-3/TRBV12-4 | NA | few | TRBJ1-1